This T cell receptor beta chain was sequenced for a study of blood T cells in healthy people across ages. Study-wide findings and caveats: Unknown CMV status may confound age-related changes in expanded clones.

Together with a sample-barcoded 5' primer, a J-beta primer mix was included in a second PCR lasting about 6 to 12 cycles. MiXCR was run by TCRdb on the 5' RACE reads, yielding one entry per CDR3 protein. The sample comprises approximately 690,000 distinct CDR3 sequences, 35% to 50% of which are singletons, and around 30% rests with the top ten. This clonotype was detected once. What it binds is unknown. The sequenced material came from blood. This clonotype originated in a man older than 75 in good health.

CDR3 nucleotide sequence: TGCGCCAGCAGCCAAGAATGGAATGGCGGGCCTGCCGAGGGCTACGAGCAGTACTTC. As protein: CASSQEWNGGPAEGYEQYF. The rearrangement joins TRBV4-3 to TRBJ2-7; maybe TRBD2 (5 bases). The CDR3 spans 19 residues. The V end lost 0 bases, the J end lost 3 bases, and 24 bases lay between the germline ends. CDR1 and CDR2 (germline): LGHNA, YSLEER.